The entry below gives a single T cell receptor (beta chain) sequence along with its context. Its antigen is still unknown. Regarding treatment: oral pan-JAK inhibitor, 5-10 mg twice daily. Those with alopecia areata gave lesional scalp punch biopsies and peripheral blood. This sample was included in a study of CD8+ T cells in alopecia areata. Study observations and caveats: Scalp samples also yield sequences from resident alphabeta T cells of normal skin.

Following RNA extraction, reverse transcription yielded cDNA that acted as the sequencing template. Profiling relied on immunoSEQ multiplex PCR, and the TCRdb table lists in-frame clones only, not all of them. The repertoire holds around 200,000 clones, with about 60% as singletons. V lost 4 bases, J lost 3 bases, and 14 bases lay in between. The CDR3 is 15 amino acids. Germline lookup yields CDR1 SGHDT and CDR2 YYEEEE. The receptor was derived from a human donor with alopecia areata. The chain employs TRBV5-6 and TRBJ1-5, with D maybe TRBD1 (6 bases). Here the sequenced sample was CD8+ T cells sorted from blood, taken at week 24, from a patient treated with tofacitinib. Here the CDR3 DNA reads TGTGCCAGCAGCCCTGGGGGGCAGCTCAATCAGCCCCAGCATTTT. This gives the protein CASSPGGQLNQPQHF.